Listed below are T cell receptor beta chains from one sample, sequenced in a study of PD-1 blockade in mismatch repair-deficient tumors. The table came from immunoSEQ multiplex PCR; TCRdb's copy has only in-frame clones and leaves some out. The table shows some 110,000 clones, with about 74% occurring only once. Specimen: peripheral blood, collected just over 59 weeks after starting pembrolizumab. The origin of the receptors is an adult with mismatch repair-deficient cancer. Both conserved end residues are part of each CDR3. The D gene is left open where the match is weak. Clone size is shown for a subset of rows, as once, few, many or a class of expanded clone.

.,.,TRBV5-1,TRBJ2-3,CASSLSQLSTDTQYF,TGCGCCAGCAGCTTATCACAGTTATCCACAGATACGCAGTATTTT
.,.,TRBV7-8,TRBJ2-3,CASSLPGGFSPDTQYF,TGTGCCAGCAGCTTACCTGGCGGGTTTTCCCCAGATACGCAGTATTTT
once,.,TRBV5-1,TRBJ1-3,CASSFGPGNTIYF,TGCGCCAGCAGTTTCGGGCCTGGAAACACCATATATTTT
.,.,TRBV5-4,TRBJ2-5,CASRPASSQETQYF,TGTGCCAGCAGGCCTGCTAGCAGCCAAGAGACCCAGTACTTC
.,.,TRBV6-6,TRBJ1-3,CASSYKNTIYF,TGTGCCAGCAGTTACAAAAACACCATATATTTT
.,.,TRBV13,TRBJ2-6,CASSLGAGANVLTF,TGTGCCAGCAGCTTGGGGGCTGGGGCCAACGTCCTGACTTTC
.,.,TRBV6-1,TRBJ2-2,CASTRVYTGELFF,TGTGCCAGCACCAGGGTGTACACCGGGGAGCTGTTTTTT
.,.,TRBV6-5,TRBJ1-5,CASTQGRDQPQHF,TGTGCCAGCACCCAGGGACGGGATCAGCCCCAGCATTTT
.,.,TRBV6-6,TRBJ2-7,CASTEDWSYEQYF,TGTGCCAGCACCGAGGACTGGTCCTACGAGCAGTACTTC
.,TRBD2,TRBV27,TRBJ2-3,CASSHFLTREGRGNTQYF,TGTGCCAGCAGTCATTTCCTAACCCGGGAGGGCCGAGGAAATACGCAGTATTTT
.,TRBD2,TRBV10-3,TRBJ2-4,CAISPGGAKNIQYF,TGTGCCATCAGCCCGGGGGGGGCCAAAAACATTCAGTACTTC
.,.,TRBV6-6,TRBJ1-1,CASSYSQANTEAFF,TGTGCCAGCAGTTACTCACAGGCGAACACTGAAGCTTTCTTT
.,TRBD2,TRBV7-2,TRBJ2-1,CASSLQSGRAGNEQFF,TGTGCCAGCAGCTTACAAAGCGGGAGGGCCGGGAATGAGCAGTTCTTC
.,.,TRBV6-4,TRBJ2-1,CASSDTTTSPGQFF,TGTGCCAGCAGTGACACTACGACTAGTCCCGGGCAGTTCTTC